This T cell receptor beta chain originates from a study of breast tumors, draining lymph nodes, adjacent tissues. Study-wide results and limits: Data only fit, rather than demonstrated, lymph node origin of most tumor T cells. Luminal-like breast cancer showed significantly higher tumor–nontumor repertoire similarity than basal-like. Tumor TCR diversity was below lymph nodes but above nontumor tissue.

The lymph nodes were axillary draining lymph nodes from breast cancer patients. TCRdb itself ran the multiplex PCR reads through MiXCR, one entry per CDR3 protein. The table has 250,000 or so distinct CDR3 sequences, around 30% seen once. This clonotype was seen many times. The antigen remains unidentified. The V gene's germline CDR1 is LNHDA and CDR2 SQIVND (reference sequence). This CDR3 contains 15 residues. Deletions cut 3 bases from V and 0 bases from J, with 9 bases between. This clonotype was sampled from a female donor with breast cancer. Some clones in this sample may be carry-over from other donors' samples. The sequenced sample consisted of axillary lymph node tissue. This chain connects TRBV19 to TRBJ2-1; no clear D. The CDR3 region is CASSIVLNSYNEQFF. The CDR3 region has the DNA TGTGCCAGTAGTATTGTGCTAAACTCCTACAATGAGCAGTTCTTC.